What follows are 29 T cell receptor beta chains derived from one specimen sequenced in a study of T cell responses to AZD1222 COVID-19 vaccine. Using immunoSEQ multiplex PCR, the repertoire was profiled, and TCRdb retains in-frame clones only, with some absent. The sample lists 99,000 or so clones, around 76% occurring once. The sample was peripheral blood, taken on day 0 of AZD1222 vaccination. The source is an adult in good health.

V gene TRBV6-1 combines with J gene TRBJ1-2; D is possibly TRBD1 (5 bases). CDR3 size: 13 residues. Trimming shortened V by 3 bases and J by 4 bases, and 9 bases separated the two germline ends. CDR1 is MNHNS, CDR2 SASEGT, per germline. The CDR3 is CASSEKGAYGYTF. CDR3 sequence (DNA): TGTGCCAGCAGTGAGAAAGGGGCCTATGGCTACACCTTC.

This clone appeared once. V and J are TRBV5-4 and TRBJ2-3, with TRBD2 matching 11 bases. CDR1 is SGHNT and CDR2 is YYREEE in the germline V gene (reference sequence). V was pared by 2 bases and J by 1 base, with 9 bases of the junction left unmatched. The CDR3 has 18 residues. This CDR3 is CASSLRTSGPPGTDTQYF. The CDR3, as DNA: TGTGCCAGCAGCTTAAGGACTAGCGGGCCCCCGGGCACAGATACGCAGTATTTT. Based on the CDR3 plus reference TRBV5-4 and TRBJ2-3, the full variable domain is ETGVTQSPTHLIKTRGQQVTLRCSSQSGHNTVSWYQQALGQGPQFIFQYYREEENGRGNFPPRFSGLQFPNYSSELNVNALELDDSALYLCASSLRTSGPPGTDTQYFGPGTRLTVL.

The chain couples TRBV7-2 to TRBJ1-5; 9 nucleotides align to TRBD1. After removal of 2 bases from V and 5 bases from J, the junction contained 4 bases not matched to a gene. Germline V gene lookup returns CDR1 SGHTA and CDR2 FQGNSA. CDR3 size: 15 residues. CDR3: CASSLRGDRDQPQHF. CDR3 nucleotide sequence: TGTGCCAGCAGCTTACGTGGGGACAGGGATCAGCCCCAGCATTTT.

The V and J genes are TRBV11-1 and TRBJ2-3; D perhaps matches TRBD2 (5 bases). Germline loops: CDR1 SGHAT, CDR2 FQDESV (reference sequence). V was cut by 3 bases and J by 5 bases, with 18 bases left in between. The CDR3 spans 16 residues. The DNA for the CDR3 is TGTGCCAGCAGCTTCAACCGGGGTGGTGTGGGAGATACGCAGTATTTT. It yields the protein CASSFNRGGVGDTQYF.

V is TRBV6-5 and J is TRBJ1-5; D is ambiguous. Trimming took off 6 bases at V and 4 bases at J, with 13 bases between the two ends. Germline CDR1 reads MNHEY; CDR2 reads SVGAGI. The CDR3 sequence is 14 residues long. CDR3 in DNA: TGTGCCAGCAGCCCCGGACCAACTAATCAGCCCCAGCATTTT. Translated, it gives CASSPGPTNQPQHF.

J is TRBJ2-1 and V is TRBV20-1; D is uncertain. The V gene lost 7 bases and the J gene lost 5 bases, with 9 bases spanning the gap. This CDR3 is 11 amino acids long. Germline lookup yields CDR1 DFQATT and CDR2 SNEGSKA (reference sequence). The CDR3 DNA sequence: TGCAGTGGCCAGTTCCACAATGAGCAGTTCTTC. Translated, it gives CSGQFHNEQFF.

This chain uses TRBV7-2 with TRBJ2-7; TRBD2 matches at 7 bases. Trimming cost V 1 base and J 4 bases; bases outside gene matches: 4. The CDR3 has 14 residues. The germline gives CDR1 SGHTA, CDR2 FQGNSA. CDR3 amino acids: CASSLDGGSYEQYF. For the CDR3, the DNA is TGTGCCAGCAGCTTAGACGGGGGGTCTTACGAGCAGTACTTC.

The V gene is TRBV7-8, the J gene TRBJ2-7; unclear D gene. V shed 5 bases and J shed 4 bases, with 6 bases lying between them. The CDR3 extends over 11 amino acids. Looked up from germline, CDR1 is SGHVS and CDR2 is FQNEAQ. In nucleotides, the CDR3 is TGTGCCAGCAGCGCAATGTACGAGCAGTACTTC. It is translated as CASSAMYEQYF.

As concerns this clone: Being one base from a much bigger clone, this may be a read error. Other nucleotide sequences in the sample specify the same CDR3. This chain joins TRBV20-1 and TRBJ1-2, with D possibly matching TRBD1 (5 bases). This CDR3 has 16 amino acids. Germline V gene data show CDR1 as DFQATT and CDR2 as SNEGSKA (reference sequence). The CDR3 region is CSASILTVGGGYGYTF. CDR3 nucleotides: TGCAGTGCTAGTATACTTACCGTCGGGGGTGGATATGGTTACACCTTC.

As concerns this clone: Its ends do not fully match the called genes, so a read error is possible. The chain uses TRBV12-5 and TRBJ1-2, with D unclear. This CDR3 comprises 16 residues. Per the germline V gene, CDR1 is LGHNT and CDR2 is FRNRAP. CDR3 nucleotide sequence: TGTGCTAGTGGTCCAGAAAGAACAACGGCTAAGTATGGCTACACCTTC. Protein sequence: CASGPERTTAKYGYTF.

The chain links TRBV7-2 to TRBJ2-1; TRBD2 is a possible D gene (6 bases). Germline CDR1 reads SGHTA; CDR2 reads FQGNSA. The CDR3 is 17 amino acids. The V and J ends lost 2 bases and 0 bases respectively, with 14 bases between them. CDR3 bases: TGTGCCAGCAGCTTAAAGTCTTCGACTAGCTCCTACAATGAGCAGTTCTTC. It is translated as CASSLKSSTSSYNEQFF.

This clone was seen a few times. The J gene is TRBJ1-2, the V gene TRBV2; 9 bases line up with TRBD1. The CDR3 has 15 residues. Germline V gene data show CDR1 as SNHLY and CDR2 as FYNNEI. The V and J ends lost 6 bases and 8 bases, in that order; junction bases with no gene match: 13. The CDR3 spells CASRQGADGLEGYTF. The CDR3 DNA reads TGTGCCAGCAGACAGGGGGCGGACGGCCTCGAGGGCTACACCTTC.

J is TRBJ2-5 and V is TRBV7-2; no reliable D call. The CDR3 runs 13 residues. Germline CDR1 SGHTA, CDR2 FQGNSA. V dropped 1 base and J dropped 4 bases, with 7 bases sitting between them. CDR3 amino acids: CASSLGPRETQYF. Here the CDR3 DNA reads TGTGCCAGCAGCTTAGGACCGCGAGAGACCCAGTACTTC.

The gene calls are TRBV2 and TRBJ1-6; D uncertain. Germline CDR1 and CDR2: SNHLY and FYNNEI. This CDR3 has 14 amino acids. V was clipped by 7 bases and J by 0 bases, with 7 bases between them. CDR3 nucleotide sequence: TGTGCCAGCATTGAGAGCTCCTATAATTCACCCCTCCACTTT. This translates into CASIESSYNSPLHF.

The CDR3 sequence: CASSLAGELFF. CDR3 bases: TGTGCCAGCAGCTTAGCCGGGGAGCTGTTTTTT. This chain joins TRBV11-1 and TRBJ2-2; D remains unclear. The CDR3 spans 11 residues. Germline assignment: CDR1 SGHAT and CDR2 FQDESV (reference sequence). V lost 0 bases and J 7 bases, leaving 0 bases between the germline ends.

The chain combines TRBV5-4 with TRBJ2-1; TRBD2 matches at 7 bases. CDR1 SGHNT and CDR2 YYREEE come from the germline V gene (reference sequence). Trimming at V came to 4 bases and at J to 10 bases, leaving 5 bases not matched to a gene. The CDR3 extends over 12 amino acids. The CDR3 bases are TGTGCCAGCAGCGTGACTAGCAACGAGCAGTTCTTC. It encodes CASSVTSNEQFF.

This clone has just one count. The chain recombines TRBV6-1 with TRBJ1-2; a possible D gene is TRBD1 (6 bases). V was clipped by 0 bases and J by 0 bases, with 8 bases between them. The germline gives CDR1 MNHNS, CDR2 SASEGT. The CDR3 runs to 15 residues. The CDR3 region has the DNA TGTGCCAGCAGTGAAGCCGGACAGACTAACTATGGCTACACCTTC. Translation: CASSEAGQTNYGYTF.

This clone was seen once. V gene TRBV7-2 combines with J gene TRBJ2-1; tentative D call: TRBD1 (7 bases). Trimming pared 5 bases from V and 9 bases from J, leaving 17 bases between. The V gene's germline CDR1 is SGHTA and CDR2 FQGNSA. There are 14 residues in the CDR3. This CDR3 reads CASSLRGVRGEQFF. The CDR3 nucleotides read TGTGCCAGCAGCCTCAGGGGGGTACGCGGTGAGCAGTTCTTC.

V gene TRBV18 combines with J gene TRBJ2-3; D might be TRBD2 (5 bases). CDR1 is KGHSH and CDR2 is LQKENI in the germline V gene. The CDR3 contains 16 residues. The V and J ends lost 5 bases and 2 bases respectively, with 17 bases between them. DNA for the CDR3: TGTGCCAGCTCATCCCTCCCGGCGGGCCTCACAGATACGCAGTATTTT. Protein product: CASSSLPAGLTDTQYF. Filled out from reference TRBV18 and TRBJ2-3, the complete variable domain reads NAGVMQNPRHLVRRRGQEARLRCSPMKGHSHVYWYRQLPEEGLKFMVYLQKENIIDESGMPKERFSAEFPKEGPSILRIQQVVRGDSAAYFCASSSLPAGLTDTQYFGPGTRLTVL.

The genes are TRBV4-2 and TRBJ2-2, with 9 bases matching TRBD1. This CDR3 comprises 15 residues. Germline V CDR1 and CDR2: LGHNA, YNFKEQ. The V segment lost 1 base and the J segment 3 bases; nucleotides outside the gene matches: 0. The CDR3 protein is CASSQGTGDTGELFF. DNA of the CDR3: TGTGCCAGCAGCCAAGGGACAGGGGACACCGGGGAGCTGTTTTTT.

The V call is TRBV5-5, the J call TRBJ2-5; no firm D call. The CDR3 runs 12 residues. V was clipped by 2 bases and J by 5 bases, with 7 bases between them. CDR1 and CDR2 (germline): SGHKS, YYEKEE (reference sequence). Written as DNA, the CDR3 is TGTGCCAGCAGCTTTGTGGGTGAGACCCAGTACTTC. This gives the protein CASSFVGETQYF.

The chain has TRBV7-8 and TRBJ1-2; 7 bases map to TRBD1. The germline CDR1 and CDR2 sequences are SGHVS and FQNEAQ. V lost 0 bases, J lost 6 bases, and 10 bases stayed unmatched. The CDR3 covers 16 residues. CDR3 residues: CASSLANRGRADGYTF. In DNA form, the CDR3 reads TGTGCCAGCAGCTTAGCTAACAGGGGACGGGCGGATGGCTACACCTTC.

The CDR3 DNA sequence: TGTGCCAGCAGCCGGGGCATCCAAGAGACCCAGTACTTC. This gives the protein CASSRGIQETQYF. This chain links TRBV11-2 with TRBJ2-5; D may be TRBD1 or TRBD2 (5 bases each). CDR1 SGHAT and CDR2 FQNNGV come from the germline V gene. V was shortened by 5 bases and J by 1 base, with 8 bases between the two germline ends. The CDR3 totals 13 residues.

This chain connects TRBV2 to TRBJ1-3; D gene ambiguous. CDR3 length equals 15 residues. Trimming cost V 6 bases and J 0 bases, with 12 bases left between them. From germline, CDR1 is SNHLY and CDR2 FYNNEI. The CDR3 spells CASSSERVSGNTIYF. The CDR3 DNA reads TGTGCCAGCAGCAGCGAGAGAGTCTCTGGAAACACCATATATTTT. Combining the CDR3 with reference TRBV2 and TRBJ1-3 gives the whole variable domain EPEVTQTPSHQVTQMGQEVILRCVPISNHLYFYWYRQILGQKVEFLVSFYNNEISEKSEIFDDQFSVERPDGSNFTLKIRSTKLEDSAMYFCASSSERVSGNTIYFGEGSWLTVV.

This clone was detected only once. The V gene is TRBV28, the J gene TRBJ1-2, with 7 bases aligning to TRBD1. CDR1 is MDHEN, CDR2 SYDVKM, per germline. The CDR3 spans 13 residues. Trimming at V came to 7 bases and at J to 13 bases, leaving 15 bases not matched to a gene. CDR3 bases: TGTGCCAGCATCAATGGAGGGGGCCCCATCGTCACCTTC. Translation: CASINGGGPIVTF.

The chain joins TRBV10-3 to TRBJ2-2, with 15 bases aligning to TRBD2. The CDR3 length is 16 residues. The germline V gene encodes CDR1 ENHRY and CDR2 SYGVKD. Germline trimming cut 6 bases from V and 5 bases from J; bases unmatched to any gene: 4. CDR3 sequence: CAISQGTSGGTGELFF. CDR3 nucleotide sequence: TGTGCCATCAGCCAAGGGACTAGCGGGGGGACCGGGGAGCTGTTTTTT.

Written as DNA, the CDR3 is TGTGCCAGCTCACCACGGCAGGGGGCGACCGGAAACACCATATATTTT. Its translation is CASSPRQGATGNTIYF. This chain uses TRBV18 with TRBJ1-3; TRBD1 agrees at 8 bases. V lost 1 base and J lost 4; bases outside the gene matches: 6. The germline CDR1 and CDR2 sequences are KGHSH and LQKENI. This CDR3 spans 16 amino acids.

This clone was recorded once. V gene TRBV4-3 combines with J gene TRBJ1-2, with 8 bases identical to TRBD1. Germline V CDR1 and CDR2: LGHNA, YSLEER. This CDR3 comprises 18 residues. Unmatched junction bases numbered 15, after V lost 1 base and J lost 5 bases. The CDR3 DNA reads TGCGCCAGCAGCCAAGGGGTCTCGACAGGGGCACCACCTTATGGCTACACCTTC. This sequence encodes CASSQGVSTGAPPYGYTF.

This clone was recorded a few times. J is TRBJ2-7 and V is TRBV5-6; 10 bases map to TRBD1. The CDR3 covers 14 residues. Looked up from germline, CDR1 is SGHDT and CDR2 is YYEEEE. V dropped 5 bases and J dropped 5; count of bases not matched to a gene: 7. The CDR3, as DNA: TGTGCCAGCAGGGGGACAGGGGCATTCCACGAGCAGTACTTC. Its protein product is CASRGTGAFHEQYF. The full variable domain, in which reference TRBV5-6 and TRBJ2-7 provide the parts outside the CDR3, is DAGVTQSPTHLIKTRGQQVTLRCSPKSGHDTVSWYQQALGQGPQFIFQYYEEEERQRGNFPDRFSGHQFPNYSSELNVNALLLGDSALYLCASRGTGAFHEQYFGPGTRLTVT.